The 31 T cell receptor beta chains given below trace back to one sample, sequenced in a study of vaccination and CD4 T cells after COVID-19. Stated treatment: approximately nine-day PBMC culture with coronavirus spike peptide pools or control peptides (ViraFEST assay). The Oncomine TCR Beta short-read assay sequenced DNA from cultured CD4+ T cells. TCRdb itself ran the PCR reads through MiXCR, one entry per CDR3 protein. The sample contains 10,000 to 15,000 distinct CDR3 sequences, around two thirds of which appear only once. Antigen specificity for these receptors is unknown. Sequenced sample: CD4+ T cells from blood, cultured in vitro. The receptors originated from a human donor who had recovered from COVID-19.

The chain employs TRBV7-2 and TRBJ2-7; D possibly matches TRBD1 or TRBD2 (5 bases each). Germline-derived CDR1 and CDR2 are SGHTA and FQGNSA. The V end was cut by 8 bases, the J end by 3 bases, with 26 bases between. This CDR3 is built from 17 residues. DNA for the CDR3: TGTGCCAGCTCTCTTATGGTGGGGACCGGTTACCTCTACGAGCAGTACTTC. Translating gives CASSLMVGTGYLYEQYF.

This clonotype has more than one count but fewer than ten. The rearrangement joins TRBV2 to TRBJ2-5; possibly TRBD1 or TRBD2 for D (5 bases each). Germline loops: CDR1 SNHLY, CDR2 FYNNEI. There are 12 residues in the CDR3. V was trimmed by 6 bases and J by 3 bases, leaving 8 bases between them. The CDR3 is CASRGVKETQYF. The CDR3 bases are TGTGCCAGCAGGGGGGTAAAAGAGACCCAGTACTTC.

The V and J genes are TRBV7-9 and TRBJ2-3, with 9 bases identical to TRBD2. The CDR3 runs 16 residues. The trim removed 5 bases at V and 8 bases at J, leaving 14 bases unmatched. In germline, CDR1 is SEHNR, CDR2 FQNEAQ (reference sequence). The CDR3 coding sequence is TGTGCCAGCAGCCCGACGTCGAGCGGGAGGTCCGGTACGCAGTATTTT. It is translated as CASSPTSSGRSGTQYF.

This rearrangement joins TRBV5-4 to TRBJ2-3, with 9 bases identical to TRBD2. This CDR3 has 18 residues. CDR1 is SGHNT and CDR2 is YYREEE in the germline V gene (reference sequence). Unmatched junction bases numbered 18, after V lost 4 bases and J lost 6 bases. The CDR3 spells CASSTALGAGGPGDTQYF. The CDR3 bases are TGTGCCAGCAGCACCGCCCTAGGGGCGGGAGGGCCTGGGGATACGCAGTATTTT.

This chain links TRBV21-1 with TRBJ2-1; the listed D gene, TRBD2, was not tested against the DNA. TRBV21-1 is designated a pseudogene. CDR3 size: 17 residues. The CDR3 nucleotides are TGTGCCAGCGGAAGTCAACGGACTAGCGGGAGTGACAATGAGCAGTTCTTC. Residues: CASGSQRTSGSDNEQFF.

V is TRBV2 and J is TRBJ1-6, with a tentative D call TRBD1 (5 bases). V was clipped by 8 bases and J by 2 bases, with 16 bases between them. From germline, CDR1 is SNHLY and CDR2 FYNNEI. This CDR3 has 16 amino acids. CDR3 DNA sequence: TGTGCCAGCCGGAGGGGCAGGGCGACCTATAATTCACCCCTCCACTTT. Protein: CASRRGRATYNSPLHF.

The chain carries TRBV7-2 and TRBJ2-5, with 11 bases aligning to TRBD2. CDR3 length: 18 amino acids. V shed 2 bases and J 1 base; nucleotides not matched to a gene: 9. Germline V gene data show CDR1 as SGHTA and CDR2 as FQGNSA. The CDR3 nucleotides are TGTGCCAGCAGCTTAAGGGGACTAGCGGACACCCCCCAAGAGACCCAGTACTTC. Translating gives CASSLRGLADTPQETQYF.

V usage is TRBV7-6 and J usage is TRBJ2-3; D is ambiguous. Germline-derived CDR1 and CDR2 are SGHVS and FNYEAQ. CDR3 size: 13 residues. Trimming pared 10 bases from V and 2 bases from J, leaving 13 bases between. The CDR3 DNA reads TGTGCCACGGGTCTGGGCTCCACAGATACGCAGTATTTT. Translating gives CATGLGSTDTQYF.

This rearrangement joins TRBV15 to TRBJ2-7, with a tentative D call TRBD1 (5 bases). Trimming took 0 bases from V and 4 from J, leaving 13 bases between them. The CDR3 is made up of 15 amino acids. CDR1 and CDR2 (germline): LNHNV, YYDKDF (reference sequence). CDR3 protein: CATSRDAAGWYEQYF. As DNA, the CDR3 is TGTGCCACCAGCAGAGATGCCGCAGGGTGGTACGAGCAGTACTTC.

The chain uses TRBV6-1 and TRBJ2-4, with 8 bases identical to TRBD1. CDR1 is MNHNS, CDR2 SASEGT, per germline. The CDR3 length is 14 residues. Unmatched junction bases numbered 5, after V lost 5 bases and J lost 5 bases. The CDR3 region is CASSRRGQENIQYF. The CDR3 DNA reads TGTGCCAGCAGTCGCAGGGGGCAAGAAAACATTCAGTACTTC.

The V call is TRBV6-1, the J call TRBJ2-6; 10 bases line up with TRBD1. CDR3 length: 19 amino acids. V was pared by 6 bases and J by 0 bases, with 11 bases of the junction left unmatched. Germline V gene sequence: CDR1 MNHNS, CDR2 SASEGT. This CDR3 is CASSVTGDRGRSGANVLTF. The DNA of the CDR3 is TGTGCCAGCAGCGTTACGGGGGACAGGGGTCGCTCTGGGGCCAACGTCCTGACTTTC.

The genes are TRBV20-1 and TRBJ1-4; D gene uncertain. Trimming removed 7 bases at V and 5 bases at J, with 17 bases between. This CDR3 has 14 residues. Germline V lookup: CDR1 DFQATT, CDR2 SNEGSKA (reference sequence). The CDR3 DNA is TGCAGTGTCAGGTCGACGGATAGAAATGAAAAACTGTTTTTT. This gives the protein CSVRSTDRNEKLFF.

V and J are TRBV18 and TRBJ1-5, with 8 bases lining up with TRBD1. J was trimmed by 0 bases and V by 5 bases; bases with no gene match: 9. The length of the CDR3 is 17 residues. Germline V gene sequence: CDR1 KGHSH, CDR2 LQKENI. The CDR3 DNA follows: TGTGCCAGCTCAAGGGACAGGTCAACCAATAGCAATCAGCCCCAGCATTTT. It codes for CASSRDRSTNSNQPQHF.

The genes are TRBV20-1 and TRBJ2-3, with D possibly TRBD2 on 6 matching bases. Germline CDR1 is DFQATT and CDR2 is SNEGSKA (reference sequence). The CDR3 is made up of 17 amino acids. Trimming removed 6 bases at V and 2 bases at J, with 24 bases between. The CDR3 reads CSAPRIGGRMYTDTQYF. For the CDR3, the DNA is TGCAGTGCACCCAGAATAGGTGGGAGGATGTACACAGATACGCAGTATTTT.

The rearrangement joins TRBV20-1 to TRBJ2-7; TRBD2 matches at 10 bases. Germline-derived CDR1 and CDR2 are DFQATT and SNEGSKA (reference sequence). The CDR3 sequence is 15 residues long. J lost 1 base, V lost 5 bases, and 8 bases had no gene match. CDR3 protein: CSALATSGISYEQYF. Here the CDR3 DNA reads TGCAGTGCTCTGGCCACTAGCGGGATATCCTACGAGCAGTACTTC.

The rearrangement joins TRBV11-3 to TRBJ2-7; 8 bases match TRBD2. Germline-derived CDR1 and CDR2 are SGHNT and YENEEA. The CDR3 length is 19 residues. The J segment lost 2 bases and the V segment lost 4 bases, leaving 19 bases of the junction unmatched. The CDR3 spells CASSSNPGWVLAGPYEQYF. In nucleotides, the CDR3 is TGTGCCAGCAGCTCAAATCCCGGGTGGGTTTTAGCGGGACCCTACGAGCAGTACTTC.

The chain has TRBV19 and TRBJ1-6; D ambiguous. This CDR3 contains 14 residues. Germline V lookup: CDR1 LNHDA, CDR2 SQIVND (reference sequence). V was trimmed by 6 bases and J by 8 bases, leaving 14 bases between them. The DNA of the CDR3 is TGTGCCAGTAGATCGGGCCCCGGTGATTCACCCCTCCACTTT. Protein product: CASRSGPGDSPLHF.

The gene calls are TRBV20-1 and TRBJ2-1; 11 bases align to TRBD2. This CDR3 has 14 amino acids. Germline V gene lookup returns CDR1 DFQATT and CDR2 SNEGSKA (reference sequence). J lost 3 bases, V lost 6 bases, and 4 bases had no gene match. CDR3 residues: CSAPGTSGYNEQFF. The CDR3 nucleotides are TGCAGTGCACCTGGGACTAGCGGCTACAATGAGCAGTTCTTC.

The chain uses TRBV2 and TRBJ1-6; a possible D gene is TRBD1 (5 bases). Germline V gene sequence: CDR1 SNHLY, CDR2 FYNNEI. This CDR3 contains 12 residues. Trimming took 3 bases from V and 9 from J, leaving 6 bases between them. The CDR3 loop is CASSDGTSPLHF. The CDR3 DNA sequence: TGTGCCAGCAGTGACGGGACTTCACCCCTCCACTTT.

The CDR3 loop reads CASSRGEDGYTF. The CDR3 DNA reads as TGTGCCAGCAGCAGGGGGGAAGATGGCTACACCTTC. The rearrangement links TRBV6-1 to TRBJ1-2; 7 positions agree with TRBD1. J gave up 6 bases and V 6 bases, and 4 bases lay outside the gene matches. The CDR3 runs 12 residues. Germline V gives CDR1 MNHNS, CDR2 SASEGT.

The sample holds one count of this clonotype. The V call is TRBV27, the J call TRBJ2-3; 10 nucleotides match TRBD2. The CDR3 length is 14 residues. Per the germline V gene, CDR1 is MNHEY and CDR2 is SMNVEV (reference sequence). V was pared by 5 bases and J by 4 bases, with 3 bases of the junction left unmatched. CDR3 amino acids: CASSASGRPDTQYF. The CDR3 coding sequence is TGTGCCAGCAGTGCTAGCGGGAGACCAGATACGCAGTATTTT.

The CDR3, as DNA: TGTGCCAGCAGCTTACAGACACCGAACAACGAGCAGTACTTC. Translated, it gives CASSLQTPNNEQYF. This chain joins TRBV11-1 and TRBJ2-7; D unclear. The CDR3 has 14 amino acids. Trimming removed 2 bases from V and 5 bases from J, with 13 bases in between. The germline V gene encodes CDR1 SGHAT and CDR2 FQDESV (reference sequence).

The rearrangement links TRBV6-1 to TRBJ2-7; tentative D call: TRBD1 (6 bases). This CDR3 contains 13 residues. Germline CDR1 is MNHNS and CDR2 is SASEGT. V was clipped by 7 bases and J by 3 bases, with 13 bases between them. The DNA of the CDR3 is TGTGCCAGCAAGGGACACTGGTACTACGAGCAGTACTTC. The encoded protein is CASKGHWYYEQYF.

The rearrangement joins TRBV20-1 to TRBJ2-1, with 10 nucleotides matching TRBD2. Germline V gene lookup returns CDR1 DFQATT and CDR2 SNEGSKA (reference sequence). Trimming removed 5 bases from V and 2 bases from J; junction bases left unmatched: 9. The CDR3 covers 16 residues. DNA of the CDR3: TGCAGTGCTCCTAAAGGAAGCGGGAGGGCCTACAATGAGCAGTTCTTC. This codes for CSAPKGSGRAYNEQFF.

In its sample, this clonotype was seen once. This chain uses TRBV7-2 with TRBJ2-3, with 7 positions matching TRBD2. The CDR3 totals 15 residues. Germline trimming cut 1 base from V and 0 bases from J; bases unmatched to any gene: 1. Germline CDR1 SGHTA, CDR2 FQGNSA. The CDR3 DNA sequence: TGTGCCAGCAGCTTAGTTAGCGGGAGCACAGATACGCAGTATTTT. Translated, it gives CASSLVSGSTDTQYF.

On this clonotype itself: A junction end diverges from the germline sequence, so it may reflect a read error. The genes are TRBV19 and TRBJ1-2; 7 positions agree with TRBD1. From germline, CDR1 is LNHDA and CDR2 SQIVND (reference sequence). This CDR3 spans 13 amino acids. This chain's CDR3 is CVSSPGQNYGYTF. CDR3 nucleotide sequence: TGTGTCAGTAGTCCGGGACAGAACTATGGCTACACCTTC.

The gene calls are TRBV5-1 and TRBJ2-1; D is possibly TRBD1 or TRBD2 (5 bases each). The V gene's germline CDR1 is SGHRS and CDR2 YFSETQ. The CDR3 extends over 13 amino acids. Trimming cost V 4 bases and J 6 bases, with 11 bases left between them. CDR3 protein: CASSPPGSNEQFF. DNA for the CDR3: TGCGCCAGCAGCCCCCCAGGGAGCAATGAGCAGTTCTTC.

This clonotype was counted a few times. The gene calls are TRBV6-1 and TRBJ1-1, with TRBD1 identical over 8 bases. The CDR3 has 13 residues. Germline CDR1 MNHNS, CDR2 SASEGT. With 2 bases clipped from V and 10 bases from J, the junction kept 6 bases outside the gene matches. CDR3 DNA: TGTGCCAGCAGTGAATCAGGGGGCGGGAGAGCTTTCTTT. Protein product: CASSESGGGRAFF.

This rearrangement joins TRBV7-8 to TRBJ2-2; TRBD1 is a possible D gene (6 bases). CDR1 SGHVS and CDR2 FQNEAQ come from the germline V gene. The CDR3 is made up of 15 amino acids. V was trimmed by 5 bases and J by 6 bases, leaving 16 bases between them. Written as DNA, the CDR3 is TGTGCCAGCAGCGCTAGACAGGATTGGCCCGGGGAGCTGTTTTTT. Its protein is CASSARQDWPGELFF.

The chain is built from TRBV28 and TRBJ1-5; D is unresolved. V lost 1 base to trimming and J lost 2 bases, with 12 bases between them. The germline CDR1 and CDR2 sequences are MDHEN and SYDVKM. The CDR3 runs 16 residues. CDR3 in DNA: TGTGCCAGCAGTTTATTAGCCGGAGCCCGCAATCAGCCCCAGCATTTT. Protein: CASSLLAGARNQPQHF.

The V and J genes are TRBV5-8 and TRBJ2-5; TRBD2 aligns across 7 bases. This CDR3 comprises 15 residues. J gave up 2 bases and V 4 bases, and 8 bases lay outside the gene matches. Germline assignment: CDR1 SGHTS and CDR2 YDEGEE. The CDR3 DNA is TGTGCCAGCAGCAGGAGACCGGGACTACAAGAGACCCAGTACTTC. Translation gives CASSRRPGLQETQYF.